This record looks at one T cell receptor beta chain sequence and its context. No antigen is known for it. Base qualities are not recorded, but no much larger clone differs from it by a single base. This entry is derived from a study of early T cells in non-severe SARS-CoV-2 infection (dated by TCRdb to the early 2020s). Background on the whole study: TCR sequencing used bulk RNA from unsorted whole blood, so alpha and beta chains could not be paired. What the study reported, not specific to this receptor: VDJdb matching was skewed toward anti-spike CD8 responses, so virus-specific expansions were likely underestimated and private and CD4 specificities were missed.

The study was a case-control design nested within a healthcare worker cohort in London, UK, with weekly nasopharyngeal swab PCR tests and blood sampling. Between 23 and 31 March 2020, the week of the UK lockdown, healthcare workers were enrolled and then followed up weekly for as long as 16 weeks. Libraries came from 5' RACE. Sequencing was performed on a NextSeq 500. To correct for sequencing error and PCR bias, the TCR library protocol tagged individual cDNA molecules with unique molecular identifiers. Both TCR alpha and beta chains were sequenced, and tight co-correlation was observed between alpha and beta sequence abundances in each sample. The authors' pipeline ran thus. Decombinator V4 was used to perform V gene, J gene and CDR3 annotation of TCR sequences. TCRs were defined as expanded if a significant change between any two time points was detected under a Poisson model with p below 0.0001. TCR abundances were normalised to the total number of TCRs sequenced per sample and were expressed as counts per million. MAIT TCRs were defined by TRAV1-2 paired with TRAJ12, TRAJ20 or TRAJ33, and iNKT TCRs by TRAV10 paired with TRAJ18. VDJdb, accessed 1 November 2021, was searched for CMV, EBV and SARS-CoV-2 annotated TCRs, excluding TCRs annotated for multiple antigens. The public sequencing data were trimmed at Q25 with fastp and processed into clonotypes with MiXCR by TCRdb, which kept only in-frame beta chains. Every CDR3 protein is listed once, alongside the most common genes and DNA of its rows. The V and J calls and clone size are TCRdb's, not the authors'. The sample includes about 60,000 distinct CDR3 sequences, with about 19% observed a single time. More than 15% of the sample belongs to the ten largest clones.

Compared with germline, V lacks 5 bases and J lacks 8 bases; bases without a gene match: 13. From cysteine to phenylalanine, the CDR3 is 16 amino acids long. The only DNA kept is the CDR3, 48 bases in frame from the first base. CDR1 is given as MGHDK and CDR2 as SYGVNS, both from the germline V gene. The chain uses TRBV25-1 and TRBJ2-1; TRBD1 lines up with 9 middle nucleotides. This clonotype was obtained from an adult who was a healthcare worker with PCR-confirmed SARS-CoV-2 infection or an uninfected control (not recorded which). The source was whole blood, collected at baseline. The CDR3 here reads CASSYRGLKSRDEQFF. The DNA sequence is given as TGTGCCAGCAGTTACAGGGGGCTTAAGTCACGGGATGAGCAGTTCTTC.